This T cell receptor beta chain was captured by sequencing in a study of blood T cells in healthy people across ages. Whole-study context: About one barcoded beta molecule per two T cells was captured by template switching.

This clonotype was seen a handful of times. The sample providers were healthy Caucasian people from Russia, aged about 6 to 95. A second PCR of roughly 7 to 11 cycles used a sample-barcoded 5' primer and a J-beta primer mix. TCRdb called the 5' RACE reads again in MiXCR, with one record for every CDR3 protein. The sample includes around 780,000 distinct CDR3 sequences, 25% to 30% seen only once; the top ten take around 3%. The CDR3 spans 18 residues. Per germline, CDR1 WSHSY and CDR2 SAAADI. The sample was also reused in another study, on T cells of mothers and their children. According to that study: Donors comprised three healthy Caucasian mothers plus their six children. Inherited differences only slightly affect thymic shaping of TCR recombination output.

This TCR was sampled from a boy aged 5 to 17 in good health. The sequenced sample was blood. The rearrangement links TRBV10-2 to TRBJ2-5; 7 bases agree with TRBD2. The J call may be mistaken, given a closer DNA end match to TRBJ2-1. This CDR3 is CASFPTGGGVTSYNEQFF. The CDR3 DNA reads as TGCGCCAGCTTCCCTACGGGTGGGGGGGTAACTAGCTACAATGAGCAGTTCTTC.